This T cell receptor beta chain was documented in a study of blood T cell repertoires in COVID-19. Study-level information: Acute and convalescent COVID-19 specimens originated in the United States, Italy and Spain.

Assay used: immunoSEQ multiplex PCR; TCRdb lists only in-frame clones, some missing. The sample carries approximately 210,000 clones, approximately 78% recorded once. CDR1 and CDR2 (germline): MNHEY, SVGAGI. This CDR3 has 12 amino acids. V shed 5 bases and J shed 9 bases, with 10 bases lying between them. This receptor was identified in a woman between 40 and 50 years old with acute or convalescent COVID-19. The rearrangement uses TRBV6-5 and TRBJ2-2, with D unclear. Sequences were obtained from peripheral blood. CDR3 bases: TGTGCCAGCAGTCCCGGGTGGAGGGAGCTGTTTTTT. As protein: CASSPGWRELFF.